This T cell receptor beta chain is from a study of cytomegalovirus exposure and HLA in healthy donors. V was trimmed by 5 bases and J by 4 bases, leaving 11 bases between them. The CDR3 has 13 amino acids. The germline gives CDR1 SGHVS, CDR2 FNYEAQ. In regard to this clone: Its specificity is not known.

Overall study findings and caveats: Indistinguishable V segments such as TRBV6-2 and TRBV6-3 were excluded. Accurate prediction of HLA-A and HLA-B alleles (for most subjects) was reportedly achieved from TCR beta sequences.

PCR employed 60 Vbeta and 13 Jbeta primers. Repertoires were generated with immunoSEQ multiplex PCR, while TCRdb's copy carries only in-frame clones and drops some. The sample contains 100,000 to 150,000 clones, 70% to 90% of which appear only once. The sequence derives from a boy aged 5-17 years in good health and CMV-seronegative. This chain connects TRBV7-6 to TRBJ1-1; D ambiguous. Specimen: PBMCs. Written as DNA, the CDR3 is TGTGCCAGCAGCCCGAGGGAGAGCACTGAAGCTTTCTTT. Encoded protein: CASSPRESTEAFF.